This T cell receptor beta chain was documented in a study of shared clonotypes between healthy human individuals. Study as a whole: Contributing individuals were a couple of females and a few males aged 18 to 49. Every donor yielded three CD4 naive, three CD4 memory, two CD8 naive and one CD8 memory plate. Study outcomes and limitations: As a rule, naive subsets had a larger estimated richness than memory subsets.

This CDR3 comprises 16 residues. The V segment lost 6 bases and the J segment 5 bases; nucleotides outside the gene matches: 16. Germline V lookup: CDR1 SGHNT, CDR2 YYREEE (reference sequence). On this clone: Its specificity is not known.

Repertoires were generated with immunoSEQ multiplex PCR, while TCRdb's copy carries only in-frame clones and drops some. The sample carries a few million clones, approximately 93% recorded once. The chain couples TRBV5-4 to TRBJ2-5, with TRBD1 identical over 7 bases. The receptor's source is a man between 18 and 35 years old in good health. Some clones in this sample may be carry-over from other donors' samples. The sequencing input was naive CD4+ T cells from PBMCs. Sample subset: CD45RA+ positively selected. CDR3 amino acids: CASTPPGQRRGETQYF. CDR3 nucleotide sequence: TGTGCCAGCACACCACCGGGACAGAGAAGAGGGGAGACCCAGTACTTC. Complete variable domain (other parts from reference TRBV5-4 and TRBJ2-5): ETGVTQSPTHLIKTRGQQVTLRCSSQSGHNTVSWYQQALGQGPQFIFQYYREEENGRGNFPPRFSGLQFPNYSSELNVNALELDDSALYLCASTPPGQRRGETQYFGPGTRLLVL.